This T cell receptor (beta chain) was sequenced for a study of blood T cell repertoires in COVID-19. Study-wide background: The origin of the acute and convalescent COVID-19 samples was the United States, Italy and Spain. The analysed material was cDNA or gDNA that came from T cells, B-cell-depleted T cells, or PBMCs.

Seattle-derived patients entered the study during active infection and were followed longitudinally. Produced via immunoSEQ multiplex PCR; TCRdb's table is partial and in-frame only. The table has just over 300,000 clones, just under 90% seen once. V was clipped by 1 base and J by 3 bases, with 6 bases between them. Germline loops: CDR1 MNHNS, CDR2 SASEGT. This CDR3 spans 13 amino acids. V gene TRBV6-1 combines with J gene TRBJ1-1, with D uncertain. Sequencing input: peripheral blood. The receptor's source is a woman aged 25-40 years with COVID-19, enrolled during active disease. The CDR3 sequence is CASSEGQDTEAFF. The CDR3 nucleotides are TGTGCCAGCAGTGAAGGGCAGGACACTGAAGCTTTCTTT.